This T cell receptor (beta chain) was sequenced for a study of CD8+CD57+ T cells in acquired aplastic anemia. Flow cytometry had shown expanded CD8+CD57+ cells in the patients chosen for sequencing. Trimming pared 4 bases from V and 3 bases from J, leaving 7 bases between. CDR1 and CDR2 (germline): DFQATT, SNEGSKA (reference sequence). This CDR3 is built from 11 residues. TCR beta VDJ and CDR3 profiles were obtained from a genomic DNA template. TCRdb fed the reads into MiXCR, producing one record per CDR3 protein. Of some 170,000 distinct CDR3 sequences in the sample, under 55% were seen once. The rearrangement links TRBV20-1 to TRBJ2-7; no clear D gene. The sequence came from a human donor with aplastic anemia. Sequenced: sorted CD4+, CD8+, or CD8+CD57+ T cells (not recorded which) from PBMCs. Here the CDR3 reads CSAKWGYEQYF. The DNA of the CDR3 is TGCAGTGCTAAATGGGGCTACGAGCAGTACTTC.